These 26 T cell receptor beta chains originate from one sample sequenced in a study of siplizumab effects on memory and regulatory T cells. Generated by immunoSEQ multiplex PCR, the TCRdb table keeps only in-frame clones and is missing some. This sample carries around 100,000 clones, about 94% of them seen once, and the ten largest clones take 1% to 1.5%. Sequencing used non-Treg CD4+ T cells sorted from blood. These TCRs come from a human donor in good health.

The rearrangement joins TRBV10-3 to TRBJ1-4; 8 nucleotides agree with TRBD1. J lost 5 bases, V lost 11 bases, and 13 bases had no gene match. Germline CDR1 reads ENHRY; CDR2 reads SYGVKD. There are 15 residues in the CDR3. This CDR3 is CASRFGQGVNEKLFF. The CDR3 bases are TGTGCCTCACGGTTTGGACAGGGTGTAAATGAAAAACTGTTTTTT.

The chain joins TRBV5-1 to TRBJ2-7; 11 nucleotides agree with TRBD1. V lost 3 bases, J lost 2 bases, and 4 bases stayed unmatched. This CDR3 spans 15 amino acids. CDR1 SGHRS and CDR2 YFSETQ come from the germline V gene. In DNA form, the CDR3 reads TGCGCCAGCAGCTCCTGGACAGGGGGCCCCTACGAGCAGTACTTC. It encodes CASSSWTGGPYEQYF.

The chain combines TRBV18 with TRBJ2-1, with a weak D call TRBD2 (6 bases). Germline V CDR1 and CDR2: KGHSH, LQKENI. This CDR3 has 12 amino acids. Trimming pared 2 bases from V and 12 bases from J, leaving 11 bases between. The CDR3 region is CASSPEPGLQFF. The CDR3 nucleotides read TGTGCCAGCTCACCAGAGCCGGGACTGCAGTTCTTC.

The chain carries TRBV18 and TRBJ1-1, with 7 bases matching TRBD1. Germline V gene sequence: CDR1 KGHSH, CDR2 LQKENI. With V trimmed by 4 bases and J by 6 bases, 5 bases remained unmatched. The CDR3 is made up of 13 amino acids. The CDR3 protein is CASSQRDSAEAFF. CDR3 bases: TGTGCCAGCTCACAACGGGACAGTGCTGAAGCTTTCTTT.

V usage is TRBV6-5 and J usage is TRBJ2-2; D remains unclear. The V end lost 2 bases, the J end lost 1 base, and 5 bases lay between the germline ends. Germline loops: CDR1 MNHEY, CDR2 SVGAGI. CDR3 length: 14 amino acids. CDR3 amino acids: CASSYGRNTGELFF. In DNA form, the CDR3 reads TGTGCCAGCAGTTACGGACGGAACACCGGGGAGCTGTTTTTT.

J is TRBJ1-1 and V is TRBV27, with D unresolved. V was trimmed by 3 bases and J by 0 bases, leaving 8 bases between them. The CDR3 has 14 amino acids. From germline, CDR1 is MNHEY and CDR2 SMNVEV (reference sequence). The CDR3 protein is CASSFYSLNTEAFF. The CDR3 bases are TGTGCCAGCAGTTTCTACAGCCTGAACACTGAAGCTTTCTTT.

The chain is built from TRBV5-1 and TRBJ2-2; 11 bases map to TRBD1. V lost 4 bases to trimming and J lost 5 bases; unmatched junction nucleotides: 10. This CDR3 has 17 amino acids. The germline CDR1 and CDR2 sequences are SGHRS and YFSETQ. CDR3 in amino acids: CASSPSGQGVGTGELFF. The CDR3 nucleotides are TGCGCCAGCAGCCCTTCGGGACAGGGGGTTGGGACCGGGGAGCTGTTTTTT.

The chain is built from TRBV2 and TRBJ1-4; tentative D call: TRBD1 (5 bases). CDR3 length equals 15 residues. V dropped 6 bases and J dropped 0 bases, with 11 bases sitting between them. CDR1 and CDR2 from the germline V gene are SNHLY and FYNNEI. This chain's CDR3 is CASSYGAATNEKLFF. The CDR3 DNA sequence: TGTGCCAGCAGCTACGGGGCAGCAACTAATGAAAAACTGTTTTTT.

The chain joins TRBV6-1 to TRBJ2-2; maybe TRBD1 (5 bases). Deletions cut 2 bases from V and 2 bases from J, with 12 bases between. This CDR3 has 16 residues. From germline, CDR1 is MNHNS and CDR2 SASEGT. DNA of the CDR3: TGTGCCAGCAGTGAAATGAGTCAGGGAAACACCGGGGAGCTGTTTTTT. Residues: CASSEMSQGNTGELFF.

As DNA, the CDR3 is TGTGCCAGCAGGACTAGCGGGGCCTACACAGATACGCAGTATTTT. Its protein is CASRTSGAYTDTQYF. The rearrangement links TRBV5-6 to TRBJ2-3, with 11 bases identical to TRBD2. V was pared by 5 bases and J by 2 bases, with 4 bases of the junction left unmatched. Per germline, CDR1 SGHDT and CDR2 YYEEEE. The CDR3 is made up of 15 amino acids.

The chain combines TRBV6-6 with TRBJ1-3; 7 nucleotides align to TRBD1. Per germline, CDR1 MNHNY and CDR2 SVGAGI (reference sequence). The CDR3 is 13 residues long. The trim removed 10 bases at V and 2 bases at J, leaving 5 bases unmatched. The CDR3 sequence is CATRDSPGNTIYF. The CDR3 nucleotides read TGTGCCACCAGGGACAGCCCTGGAAACACCATATATTTT.

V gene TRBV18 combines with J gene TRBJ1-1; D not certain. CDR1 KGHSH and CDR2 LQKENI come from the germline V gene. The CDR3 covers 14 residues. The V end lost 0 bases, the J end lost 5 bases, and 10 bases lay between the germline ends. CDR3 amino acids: CASSPPSVWTEAFF. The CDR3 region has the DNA TGTGCCAGCTCACCACCATCGGTGTGGACTGAAGCTTTCTTT.

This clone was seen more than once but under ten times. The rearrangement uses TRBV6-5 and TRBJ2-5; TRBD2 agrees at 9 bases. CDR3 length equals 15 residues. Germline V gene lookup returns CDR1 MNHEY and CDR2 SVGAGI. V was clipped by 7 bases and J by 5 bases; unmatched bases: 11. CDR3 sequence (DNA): TGTGCCAGCACCAACGGCGGGAGGGTGGGGGAGACCCAGTACTTC. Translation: CASTNGGRVGETQYF.

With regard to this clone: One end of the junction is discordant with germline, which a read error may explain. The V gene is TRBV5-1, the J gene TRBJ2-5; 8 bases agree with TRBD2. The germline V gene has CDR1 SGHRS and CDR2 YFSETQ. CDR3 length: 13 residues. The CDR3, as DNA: TGCGCCAGCAGCTTGGGTGAAGCGGGAGCGGTTGACTTC. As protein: CASSLGEAGAVDF. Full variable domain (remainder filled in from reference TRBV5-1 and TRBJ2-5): KAGVTQTPRYLIKTRGQQVTLSCSPISGHRSVSWYQQTPGQGLQFLFEYFSETQRNKGNFPGRFSGRQFSNSRSEMNVSTLELGDSALYLCASSLGEAGAVDFGPGTRLLVL.

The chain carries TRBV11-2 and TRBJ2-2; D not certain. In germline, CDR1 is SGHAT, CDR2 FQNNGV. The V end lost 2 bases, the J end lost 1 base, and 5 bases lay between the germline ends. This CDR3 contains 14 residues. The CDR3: CASSLYRNTGELFF. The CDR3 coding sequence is TGTGCCAGCAGCTTATATCGGAACACCGGGGAGCTGTTTTTT.

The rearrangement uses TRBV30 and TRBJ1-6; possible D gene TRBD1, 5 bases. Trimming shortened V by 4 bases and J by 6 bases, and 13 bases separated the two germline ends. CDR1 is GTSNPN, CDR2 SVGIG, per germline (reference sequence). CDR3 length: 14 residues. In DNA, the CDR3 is TGTGCCTGGAATGGGGGGATTGGTAATTCACCCCTCCACTTT. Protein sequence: CAWNGGIGNSPLHF.

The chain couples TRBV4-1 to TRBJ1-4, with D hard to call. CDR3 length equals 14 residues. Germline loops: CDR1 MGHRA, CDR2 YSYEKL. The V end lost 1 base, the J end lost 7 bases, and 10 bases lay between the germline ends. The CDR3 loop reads CASSQVGWGEKLFF. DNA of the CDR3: TGCGCCAGCAGCCAAGTGGGGTGGGGTGAAAAACTGTTTTTT.

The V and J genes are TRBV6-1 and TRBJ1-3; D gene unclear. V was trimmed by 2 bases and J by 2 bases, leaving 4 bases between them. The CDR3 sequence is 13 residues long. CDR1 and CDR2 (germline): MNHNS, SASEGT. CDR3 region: CASSESTGNTIYF. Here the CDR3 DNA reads TGTGCCAGCAGTGAAAGTACTGGAAACACCATATATTTT.

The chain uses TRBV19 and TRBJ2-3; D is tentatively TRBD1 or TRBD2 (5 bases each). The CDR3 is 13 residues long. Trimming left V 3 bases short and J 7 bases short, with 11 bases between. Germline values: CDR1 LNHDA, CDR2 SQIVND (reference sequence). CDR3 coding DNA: TGTGCCAGTAGTATCGATGAGGGGAATACGCAGTATTTT. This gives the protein CASSIDEGNTQYF.

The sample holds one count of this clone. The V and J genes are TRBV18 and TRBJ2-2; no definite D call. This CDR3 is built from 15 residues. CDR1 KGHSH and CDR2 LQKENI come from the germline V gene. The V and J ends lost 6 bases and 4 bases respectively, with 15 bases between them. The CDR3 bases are TGTGCCAGCTCCCAAACAGTTACGTTCACCGGGGAGCTGTTTTTT. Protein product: CASSQTVTFTGELFF.

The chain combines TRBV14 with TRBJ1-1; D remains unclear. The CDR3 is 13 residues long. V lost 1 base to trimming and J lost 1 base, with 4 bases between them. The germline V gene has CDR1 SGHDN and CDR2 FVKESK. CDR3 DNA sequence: TGTGCCAGCAGCCAAGGGGGGAACACTGAAGCTTTCTTT. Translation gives CASSQGGNTEAFF.

CDR3 in amino acids: CASSFDSNQPQHF. CDR3 sequence (DNA): TGTGCCAGCAGCTTCGACAGCAATCAGCCCCAGCATTTT. The genes are TRBV6-5 and TRBJ1-5; D not certain. Looked up from germline, CDR1 is MNHEY and CDR2 is SVGAGI. Trimming took off 6 bases at V and 1 base at J, with 7 bases between the two ends. There are 13 residues in the CDR3.

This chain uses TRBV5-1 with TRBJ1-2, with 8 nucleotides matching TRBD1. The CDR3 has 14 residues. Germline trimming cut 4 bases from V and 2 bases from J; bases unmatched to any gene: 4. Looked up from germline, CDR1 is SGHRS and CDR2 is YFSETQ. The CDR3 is CASSEGQDNYGYTF. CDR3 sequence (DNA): TGCGCCAGCAGCGAGGGACAGGACAACTATGGCTACACCTTC.

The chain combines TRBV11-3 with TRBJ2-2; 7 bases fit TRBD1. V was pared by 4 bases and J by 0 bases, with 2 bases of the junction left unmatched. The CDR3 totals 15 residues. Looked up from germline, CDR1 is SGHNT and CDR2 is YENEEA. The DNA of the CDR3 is TGTGCCAGCAGCTCAGGGACAGCGAACACCGGGGAGCTGTTTTTT. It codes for CASSSGTANTGELFF.

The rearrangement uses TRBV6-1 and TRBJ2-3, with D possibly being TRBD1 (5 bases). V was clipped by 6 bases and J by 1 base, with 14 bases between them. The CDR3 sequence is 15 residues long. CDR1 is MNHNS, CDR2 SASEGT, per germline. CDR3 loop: CASRGPDSRTDTQYF. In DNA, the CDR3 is TGTGCCAGCAGAGGCCCTGACAGCCGCACAGATACGCAGTATTTT.

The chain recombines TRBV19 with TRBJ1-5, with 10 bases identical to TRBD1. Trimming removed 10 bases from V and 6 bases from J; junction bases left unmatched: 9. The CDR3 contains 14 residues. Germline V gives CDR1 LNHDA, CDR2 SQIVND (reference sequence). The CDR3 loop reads CATFPGTGVQPQHF. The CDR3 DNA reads TGTGCCACCTTCCCCGGGACAGGGGTTCAGCCCCAGCATTTT. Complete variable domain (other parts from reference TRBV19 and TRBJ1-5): DGGITQSPKYLFRKEGQNVTLSCEQNLNHDAMYWYRQDPGQGLRLIYYSQIVNDFQKGDIAEGYSVSREKKESFPLTVTSAQKNPTAFYLCATFPGTGVQPQHFGDGTRLSIL.